This T cell receptor (beta chain) was obtained from a study of blood T cell repertoires in COVID-19 (dated by TCRdb to 2020 to 2021). About the investigation overall: Samples covering the acute and convalescent phases of COVID-19 were provided by collaborators in the United States, Italy and Spain. The dataset comprised deeply sampled blood TCRbeta repertoires from subjects exposed to, actively infected with, or recovered from COVID-19. The samples were drawn from two sources: the first 160 participants of the ongoing ImmuneRACE study, and 1,000 to 1,500 subjects contributed by 6 global collaborators. Where HLA class I and class II types were available, the types were taken from metadata supplied by the sample provider, not from assay-based typing. A de-identified subject ID, COVID-19 status, age in years and sex were almost always included in the sample metadata. The material from the prospective study consisted of cDNA or gDNA derived from T cells, B-cell-depleted T cells, or PBMCs. The repertoires were released in a freely available public database meant as a resource for research on the immune response to SARS-CoV-2. Overall study results and their limits: The amount of clinical and demographic metadata varied by source and participant and was provided uncurated.

From the cysteine through the phenylalanine, the CDR3 covers 10 amino acids. Only the CDR3 part of the read is kept: 30 bases, read in frame from the first base. V sheds 2 bases and J sheds 7 bases, leaving 4 bases between their ends. The germline V gene (reference sequence) sets CDR1 to DFQATT and CDR2 to SNEGSKA. Collaborating institutions collected whole blood in K2EDTA tubes following their own protocols. Collaborator samples were shipped for TCRbeta analysis as frozen whole blood, isolated PBMCs, or DNA extracted from either sample type. The immunoSEQ Assay, a bias-controlled multiplex PCR, was used to amplify TCRbeta CDR3 regions from genomic DNA. Processing in the source paper ran as follows. The number of nucleated cells in each sample was estimated from the amplification of reference gene primers within the assay. Sequence reads were collapsed and filtered to measure the absolute abundance of every unique TCRbeta CDR3 rearrangement. For each sample, productive Simpson clonality was calculated by taking the square root of Simpson's diversity index across productive rearrangements. TCRdb re-hosts the immuneACCESS table, in-frame sequences only. Its copies lack some clones; in the studies checked, an unresolved V gene accounts for under half of them, and the cause for the rest is not known. That table is the source of V, J and clone size, and D and trimming were worked out from the DNA. The sample table contains 70,000 to 75,000 clones; only one count was recorded for around 80% of them. The leading ten clones occupy roughly 4.8% of the sample.

A note on this clone: No cognate antigen has been identified for it. One base away there is no much larger clone; base qualities are not given.

This sequence uses TRBV20-1 and TRBJ2-3, with no reliable assignment of the D segment. The sequence derives from a woman of 80 years or more with active or convalescent COVID-19. The sample taken for sequencing was peripheral blood. CDR3 region: CSARTNTQYF. The base sequence is TGCAGTGCTAGAACAAATACGCAGTATTTT.